This entry describes one T cell receptor beta chain. The data belong to a study of T-cell memory formation after mild COVID-19. V lost 4 bases, J lost 11 bases, and 6 bases lay in between. The CDR3 totals 9 residues. The V gene's germline CDR1 is MNHNS and CDR2 SASEGT. TCRdb passed the 5' RACE reads through MiXCR, listing each CDR3 protein once. Of over 400,000 distinct CDR3 sequences in the sample, under 25% were seen once. Material for sequencing was PBMCs or a T cell subset sorted from them (not recorded which). The TCR was taken from an adult woman who had mild COVID-19 (a few samples of this study predate the infection). Cell type and time point are not known. The chain carries TRBV6-1 and TRBJ2-7; D remains ambiguous. In DNA form, the CDR3 reads TGTGCCAGCAGTGCCCCGGAGTACTTC. Translating it yields CASSAPEYF.